This is a list of T cell receptor beta chains from one sample in a study of blood T cell repertoires in COVID-19. Using immunoSEQ multiplex PCR, the repertoire was profiled, and TCRdb retains in-frame clones only, with some absent. Counted here are some 100,000 clones, approximately 90% occurring once; the ten biggest clones make up about 1%. The sequencing input was peripheral blood. The receptors here all came from a man aged 60 to 75 with acute or convalescent COVID-19. CDR3s include the opening cysteine and the closing phenylalanine or tryptophan. D genes are given only for firm matches. Size is stated for part of the rows, as once, few or many counts, or as a class when the clone is expanded.

J gene	V gene	clone size	D gene	CDR3 protein	CDR3 DNA
TRBJ1-2	TRBV5-1	NA	TRBD1	CASSRSGPGTDDYGYTF	TGCGCCAGCAGCAGGTCAGGTCCCGGGACAGATGACTATGGCTACACCTTC
TRBJ1-2	TRBV19	NA	NA	CASSIPKSANYGYTF	TGTGCCAGTAGTATACCGAAGAGTGCGAACTATGGCTACACCTTC
TRBJ2-3	TRBV3-1/TRBV3-2	NA	TRBD2	CASSQDWVAGTQYF	TGTGCCAGCAGCCAAGACTGGGTAGCGGGTACGCAGTATTTT
TRBJ1-1	TRBV27	NA	NA	CASRNRDTEAFF	TGTGCCAGCAGGAATAGAGACACTGAAGCTTTCTTT
TRBJ2-7	TRBV28	NA	NA	CASSSLTQQYF	TGTGCCAGCAGTTCCCTTACACAGCAGTACTTC
TRBJ2-1	TRBV7-9	NA	TRBD1	CASSPRTGYSSYNEQFF	TGTGCCAGCAGCCCCCGGACAGGCTACTCCTCCTACAATGAGCAGTTCTTC
TRBJ1-1	TRBV19	NA	NA	CASSINTGNTEAFF	TGTGCCAGTAGTATAAACACGGGGAACACTGAAGCTTTCTTT
TRBJ1-1	TRBV11-2	NA	TRBD1	CASSLVGRGLINTEAFF	TGTGCCAGCAGCTTAGTTGGTAGGGGGCTTATCAACACTGAAGCTTTCTTT
TRBJ2-5	TRBV24-1	NA	NA	CATSAGTLGSQETQYF	TGTGCCACCAGTGCCGGGACACTAGGTTCTCAAGAGACCCAGTACTTC
TRBJ2-1	TRBV6-5	NA	TRBD2	CASNPGLAVLNEQFF	TGTGCCAGCAACCCCGGACTAGCGGTACTAAATGAGCAGTTCTTC
TRBJ2-5	TRBV6-5	NA	TRBD2	CASSSAYAGEGETQYF	TGTGCCAGCAGTTCTGCCTACGCGGGAGAAGGAGAGACCCAGTACTTC
TRBJ2-7	TRBV28	NA	NA	CASRRGQNYEQYF	TGTGCCAGCAGGCGCGGACAAAACTACGAGCAGTACTTC
TRBJ2-2	TRBV6-5	NA	NA	CASTYISDSTGELFF	TGTGCCAGCACCTACATTAGCGATAGCACCGGGGAGCTGTTTTTT
TRBJ2-3	TRBV28	NA	NA	CASSPNADTQYF	TGTGCCAGCAGTCCTAATGCCGATACGCAGTATTTT
TRBJ2-6	TRBV12-5	NA	TRBD1	CASGLVSGTGGAGANVLTF	TGTGCTAGTGGTTTGGTATCCGGGACAGGGGGGGCCGGGGCCAACGTCCTGACTTTC
TRBJ1-2	TRBV25-1	NA	NA	CASSDFGSGYTF	NA
TRBJ2-5	TRBV6-5	NA	TRBD1	CASRGTAQETQYF	TGTGCCAGCAGAGGGACAGCGCAAGAGACCCAGTACTTC
TRBJ2-1	TRBV3-1/TRBV3-2	NA	NA	CASSLPGETSNEQFF	TGTGCCAGCAGCCTCCCGGGGGAGACTTCCAATGAGCAGTTCTTC
TRBJ1-2	TRBV9	few	TRBD1	CASSAGQGASHGYTF	TGTGCCAGCAGCGCAGGACAGGGGGCGTCGCATGGCTACACCTTC
TRBJ2-5	TRBV27	NA	TRBD2	CASRRGAAGGPETQYF	TGTGCCAGCAGGAGGGGAGCGGCGGGAGGTCCAGAGACCCAGTACTTC
TRBJ1-1	TRBV6-5	once	TRBD1	CASSSTTGEAFF	TGTGCCAGCAGTTCGACGACAGGGGAAGCTTTCTTT
TRBJ1-5	TRBV23-1	NA	NA	CASTKWRGMYSNQPQHF	TGCGCCAGCACAAAGTGGCGGGGCATGTATAGCAATCAGCCCCAGCATTTT
TRBJ2-2	TRBV5-5	NA	TRBD1	CASSARGQPNTGELFF	TGTGCCAGCAGCGCCCGGGGACAGCCAAACACCGGGGAGCTGTTTTTT
TRBJ1-2	TRBV6-1	NA	NA	CASSGARGSFFTNYGYTF	TGTGCCAGCAGTGGCGCTAGGGGAAGTTTTTTTACTAACTATGGCTACACCTTC
TRBJ1-2	TRBV5-1	NA	NA	CASSGGENYGYTF	TGCGCCAGCAGCGGAGGGGAAAACTATGGCTACACCTTC
TRBJ2-7	TRBV29-1	NA	TRBD2	CSVTSGTNEQYF	TGCAGCGTCACTAGCGGGACCAACGAGCAGTACTTC
TRBJ2-2	TRBV19	NA	NA	CASSRPFRTVNTGELFF	TGTGCCAGTAGTCGCCCCTTCCGGACAGTCAACACCGGGGAGCTGTTTTTT
TRBJ1-4	TRBV6-6	NA	TRBD1	CASKLTGGNEKLFF	TGTGCCAGCAAACTCACAGGGGGGAATGAAAAACTGTTTTTT
TRBJ1-5	TRBV9	few	TRBD1	CASSVGGGQGGEEAQHF	TGTGCCAGCAGCGTAGGAGGAGGACAGGGGGGGGAAGAGGCCCAGCATTTT
TRBJ2-1	TRBV11-3	NA	NA	CASSLLLGYNEQFF	TGTGCCAGCAGCTTACTTCTCGGCTACAATGAGCAGTTCTTC
TRBJ1-6	TRBV19	NA	NA	CASSIRTDYSPLHF	TGTGCCAGTAGTATCCGGACAGACTATTCACCCCTCCACTTT
TRBJ1-5	TRBV19	NA	NA	CASMSVTGPQYQPQHF	TGTGCCAGTATGTCTGTAACAGGGCCACAATATCAGCCCCAGCATTTT
TRBJ2-7	TRBV9	NA	TRBD2	CASSHGTSGQISYEQYF	TGTGCCAGCAGTCACGGGACTAGCGGGCAAATTTCCTACGAGCAGTACTTC
TRBJ2-3	TRBV6-5	NA	NA	CASRLAMSTDTQYF	TGTGCCAGCAGGTTAGCGATGAGCACAGATACGCAGTATTTT
TRBJ1-5	TRBV25-1	NA	NA	CASSTTGSGQPQHF	TGTGCCAGCAGTACAACAGGGTCCGGTCAGCCCCAGCATTTT
TRBJ1-2	TRBV19	NA	TRBD1	CASSRARTGVAHNYGYTF	TGTGCCAGTAGTCGCGCTCGGACAGGGGTAGCTCATAACTATGGCTACACCTTC
TRBJ1-1	TRBV19	NA	NA	CASSIGRRGLGLNTEAFF	TGTGCCAGTAGTATAGGGAGGCGCGGCCTTGGTTTGAACACTGAAGCTTTCTTT
TRBJ2-3	TRBV6-6	NA	TRBD2	CASSALGGFTDTQYF	TGTGCCAGCAGTGCACTGGGGGGGTTCACAGATACGCAGTATTTT
TRBJ2-1	TRBV27	NA	TRBD1	CASSADRGNEQFF	TGTGCCAGCAGCGCCGACAGGGGTAATGAGCAGTTCTTC
TRBJ2-7	TRBV21-1	NA	NA	CASSKKTYSYEQYF	TGTGCCAGCAGCAAAAAAACATATTCCTACGAGCAGTACTTC
TRBJ2-4	TRBV28	NA	NA	CASSPGTKNIQYF	TGTGCCAGCAGTCCGGGGACCAAAAACATTCAGTACTTC
TRBJ2-4	TRBV28	NA	TRBD1	CASSTGGGWNIQYF	TGTGCCAGCAGCACAGGGGGAGGTTGGAACATTCAGTACTTC